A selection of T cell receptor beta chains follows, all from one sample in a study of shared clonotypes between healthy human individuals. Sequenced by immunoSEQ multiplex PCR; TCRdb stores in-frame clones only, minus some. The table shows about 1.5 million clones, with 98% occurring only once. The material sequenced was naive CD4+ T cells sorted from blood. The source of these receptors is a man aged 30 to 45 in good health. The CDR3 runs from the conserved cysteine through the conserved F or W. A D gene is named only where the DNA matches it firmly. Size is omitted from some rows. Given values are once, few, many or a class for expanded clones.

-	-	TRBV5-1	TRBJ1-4	CASRSGTASEKLFF	TGCGCCAGCAGATCCGGGACGGCGAGTGAAAAACTGTTTTTT
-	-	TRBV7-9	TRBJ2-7	CASSRAGEGSYEQYF	TGTGCCAGCAGCCGTGCCGGGGAAGGCTCCTACGAGCAGTACTTC
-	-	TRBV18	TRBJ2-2	CASSRNSGSHGELFF	TGTGCCAGCTCCCGGAATTCAGGGTCTCACGGGGAGCTGTTTTTT
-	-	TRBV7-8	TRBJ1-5	CASSLDTDQPQHF	TGTGCCAGCAGCCTCGACACTGATCAGCCCCAGCATTTT
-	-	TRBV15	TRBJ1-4	CATSALNEKLFF	TGTGCCACCAGCGCACTTAATGAAAAACTGTTTTTT
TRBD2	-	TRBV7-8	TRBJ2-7	CASSLVLAGGPGEQYF	TGTGCCAGCAGCTTAGTCCTAGCGGGAGGGCCGGGCGAGCAGTACTTC
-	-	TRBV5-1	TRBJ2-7	CASSLRWGSTYEQYF	TGCGCCAGCAGCTTGAGGTGGGGCAGCACCTACGAGCAGTACTTC
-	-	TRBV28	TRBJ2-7	CASSPLHYEQYF	TGTGCCAGCAGTCCACTTCATTACGAGCAGTACTTC
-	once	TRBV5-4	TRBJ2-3	CASSLTSTDTQYF	TGTGCCAGCAGTCTGACTAGCACAGATACGCAGTATTTT
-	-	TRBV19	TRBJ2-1	CASRALAGSSYNEQFF	TGTGCCAGTAGGGCCCTAGCCGGGAGTTCCTACAATGAGCAGTTCTTC
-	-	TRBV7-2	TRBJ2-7	CASSPQGGEQYF	TGTGCCAGCAGCCCCCAGGGGGGCGAGCAGTACTTC
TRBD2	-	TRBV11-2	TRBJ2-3	CASSFERETDTQYF	TGTGCCAGCAGCTTTGAGCGGGAGACAGATACGCAGTATTTT
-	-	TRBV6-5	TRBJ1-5	CASRATGLNQPQHF	TGTGCCAGCAGGGCCACAGGGCTAAATCAGCCCCAGCATTTT
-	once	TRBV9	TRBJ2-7	CASSSGQVSYEQYF	TGTGCCAGCAGCTCAGGACAAGTCTCCTACGAGCAGTACTTC
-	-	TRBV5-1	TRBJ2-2	CATRTDGSGAGELFF	TGCGCCACCCGGACAGATGGGTCTGGCGCCGGGGAGCTGTTTTTT
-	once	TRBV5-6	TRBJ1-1	CASSLAGTRTEAFF	TGTGCCAGCAGCTTGGCAGGGACACGGACTGAAGCTTTCTTT
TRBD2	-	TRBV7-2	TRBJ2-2	CASSLHGLAGGGTGELFF	TGTGCCAGCAGCTTACATGGACTAGCGGGAGGAGGGACCGGGGAGCTGTTTTTT
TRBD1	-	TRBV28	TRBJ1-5	CASSFPHRDRRYQPQHF	TGTGCCAGCAGTTTTCCGCACAGGGACAGGAGATATCAGCCCCAGCATTTT
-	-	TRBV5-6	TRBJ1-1	CASSLAAGRMNTEAFF	TGTGCCAGCAGCTTGGCGGCAGGGAGAATGAACACTGAAGCTTTCTTT
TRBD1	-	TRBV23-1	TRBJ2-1	CASSQSHSVGDRDTYNEQFF	TGCGCCAGCAGTCAATCCCATTCAGTGGGCGACAGGGACACCTACAATGAGCAGTTCTTC
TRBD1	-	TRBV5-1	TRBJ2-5	CASSSTGDQETQYF	TGCGCCAGCAGCTCAACAGGGGATCAAGAGACCCAGTACTTC
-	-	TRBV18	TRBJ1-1	CASSPSAGHTHTEAFF	TGTGCCAGCTCACCATCGGCAGGACATACGCACACTGAAGCTTTCTTT
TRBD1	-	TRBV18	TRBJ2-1	CASSPYRDRGMSEQFF	TGTGCCAGCTCGCCCTACCGGGACAGGGGCATGAGTGAGCAGTTCTTC
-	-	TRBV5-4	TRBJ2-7	CASSLDSTALTEQYF	TGTGCCAGCAGCTTGGACTCCACGGCGTTAACCGAGCAGTACTTC
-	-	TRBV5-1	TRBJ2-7	CASSLAGVGLGLGEQYF	TGCGCCAGCAGCTTGGCCGGAGTCGGCCTAGGGCTGGGCGAGCAGTACTTC
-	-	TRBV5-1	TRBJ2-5	CASSLVFGDGETQYF	TGCGCCAGCAGCTTGGTGTTCGGGGACGGAGAGACCCAGTACTTC
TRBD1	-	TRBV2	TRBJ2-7	CASRGQSSYEQYF	TGTGCCAGCAGGGGACAGAGTTCCTACGAGCAGTACTTC
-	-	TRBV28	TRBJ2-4	CASNGTPAKNIQYF	TGTGCCAGCAACGGGACACCAGCCAAAAACATTCAGTACTTC
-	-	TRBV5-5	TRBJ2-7	CASSSKGLSYEQYF	TGTGCCAGCAGCTCGAAGGGGTTGTCCTACGAGCAGTACTTC
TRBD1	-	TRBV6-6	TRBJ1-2	CASSTITGTGDGGYTF	TGTGCCAGCAGTACCATCACCGGGACAGGGGATGGTGGCTACACCTTC
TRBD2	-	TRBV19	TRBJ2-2	CASSTRGTSGTGELFF	TGTGCCAGTAGTACCCGAGGGACTAGCGGGACCGGGGAGCTGTTTTTT
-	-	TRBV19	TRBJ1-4	CASTRGIGEKLFF	TGTGCCAGCACCAGGGGAATAGGTGAAAAACTGTTTTTT
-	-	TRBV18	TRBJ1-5	CASSQSSGNLEPQHF	TGTGCCAGCTCACAAAGCTCAGGGAATTTGGAGCCCCAGCATTTT
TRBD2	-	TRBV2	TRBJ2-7	CASSEGLAGIYEQYF	TGTGCCAGCAGTGAAGGCCTAGCGGGAATCTACGAGCAGTACTTC